Listed below are T cell receptor beta chains from one sample, sequenced in a study of persistence of HIV-infected CD4 T cells. Sequencing used immunoSEQ multiplex PCR; TCRdb keeps in-frame clones, though not all of them. The sample has more than 35,000 clones, 90% to 95% seen once. Their antigen targets remain unknown. The sequencing here drew on CD4+ T cells sorted from PBMCs after roughly 18-hour stimulation, taken from a patient who received antiretroviral therapy. These receptors were obtained from an adult man with HIV who was CMV-seropositive. Both conserved end residues are part of each CDR3. D genes are given only for firm matches. A row's size may be missing; if present it is once, few, many or a size class.

j_call | d_call | v_call | clone_size | cdr3_nt | cdr3_aa
TRBJ1-4 | - | TRBV5-1 | - | TGCGCCAGCAGCTTGGTGGGGGGCGCTAATGAAAAACTGTTTTTT | CASSLVGGANEKLFF
TRBJ2-5 | - | TRBV7-3 | - | TGTGCCAGCAGCTCCGACCCTGCGGAGACCCAGTACTTC | CASSSDPAETQYF
TRBJ2-5 | - | TRBV18 | - | TGTGCCAGCTCCCACAGGGTTTCTCAAGAGACCCAGTACTTC | CASSHRVSQETQYF
TRBJ2-1 | - | TRBV5-1 | - | TGCGCCAGCAGCAGCGGACAGTTGACTTACAATGAGCAGTTCTTC | CASSSGQLTYNEQFF
TRBJ1-5 | - | TRBV28 | - | TGTGCCAGCAGGCTTGGCTTGGGACAAGATAATCAGCCCCAGCATTTT | CASRLGLGQDNQPQHF
TRBJ1-3 | - | TRBV28 | once | TGTGCCAGCAGTCTGGTTATAGGGAGCTCTGGAAACACCATATATTTT | CASSLVIGSSGNTIYF
TRBJ2-3 | - | TRBV7-3 | - | TGTGCCAGCAGCGACGACTATACTAGCACAGATACGCAGTATTTT | CASSDDYTSTDTQYF
TRBJ1-3 | - | TRBV7-6 | once | TGTGCCAGCAGCCAGACCGGGGCTGGAAACACCATATATTTT | CASSQTGAGNTIYF
TRBJ2-7 | TRBD1 | TRBV5-1 | - | TGCGCCAGCAGCCCCAGGGACAGGGGGGCCTTGGGCGAGCAGTACTTC | CASSPRDRGALGEQYF
TRBJ1-1 | - | TRBV2 | - | TGTGCCAGCGGGGGAAACACTGAAGCTTTCTTT | CASGGNTEAFF
TRBJ2-7 | TRBD2 | TRBV7-2 | - | TGTGCCAGCAGCTTTATGGCGGGGGGCATTTACGAGCAGTACTTC | CASSFMAGGIYEQYF
TRBJ2-6 | - | TRBV5-1 | - | TGCGCCAGCAGCTTGGAGGGTACTGGGGCCAACGTCCTGACTTTC | CASSLEGTGANVLTF
TRBJ2-7 | - | TRBV10-1 | - | TGCGCCAGCAGTGATACCTCTGGCTACGAGCAGTACTTC | CASSDTSGYEQYF
TRBJ2-5 | - | TRBV19 | - | TGTGCCAGTAGTATCGGTCAGGGCGTTGGAGAGACCCAGTACTTC | CASSIGQGVGETQYF
TRBJ2-7 | - | TRBV5-1 | - | TGCGCCAGCAGCTGGGAGGGGGGAGCCGGGGAGCAGTACTTC | CASSWEGGAGEQYF
TRBJ2-7 | - | TRBV6-5 | - | TGTGCCAGTTTTACAGGGGGGGCCTCCTACGAGCAGTACTTC | CASFTGGASYEQYF
TRBJ2-1 | TRBD2 | TRBV3-1/TRBV3-2 | few | TGTGCCAGCAGGGAGACTAGCAGAGTCCTGCAGAGGCAGTTCTTC | CASRETSRVLQRQFF
TRBJ2-6 | - | TRBV28 | - | TGTGCCAGCAAGGGGGGATCTGGGGCCAACGTCCTGACTTTC | CASKGGSGANVLTF
TRBJ1-2 | - | TRBV6-4 | - | TGTGCCAGCAGTGACAAGACACCGAGCTATGGCTACACCTTC | CASSDKTPSYGYTF
TRBJ1-6 | - | TRBV6-2/TRBV6-3 | medium-sized | TGTGCCAGCAGCTTGGGACACTATAATTCACCCCTCCACTTT | CASSLGHYNSPLHF
TRBJ2-7 | TRBD2 | TRBV18 | - | TGTGCCAGCTCACCCTCTACTAGCGTCATACGCGAGCAGTACTTC | CASSPSTSVIREQYF
TRBJ2-3 | TRBD2 | TRBV2 | - | TGTGCCAGCACCAAGGGACTAGCGTCTACAGATACGCAGTATTTT | CASTKGLASTDTQYF
TRBJ1-1 | - | TRBV3-1/TRBV3-2 | - | TGTGCCAGCAGCCCTACAGGGTCTGAAGCTTTCTTT | CASSPTGSEAFF
TRBJ1-2 | - | TRBV5-1 | - | TGCGCCAGCAGCTCGTCTACAGATAACTATGGCTACACCTTC | CASSSSTDNYGYTF
TRBJ1-1 | - | TRBV20-1 | - | TGCAGTGCTCGGGAGTCAGAGGCAGCTTTCTTT | CSARESEAAFF
TRBJ2-2 | - | TRBV5-1 | - | TGCGCCAGCAGCAACAGTCCGAACACCGGGGAGCTGTTTTTT | CASSNSPNTGELFF
TRBJ1-5 | - | TRBV28 | once | TGTGCCAGCAGTTTAAAGTTCAGGGTGGAAGAGCATTTT | CASSLKFRVEEHF
TRBJ1-1 | - | TRBV5-1 | - | TGCGCCAGCAGCTTGGGGGGTTCTATTTACACTGAAGCTTTCTTT | CASSLGGSIYTEAFF
TRBJ1-6 | TRBD1 | TRBV5-1 | - | TGCGCCAGCAGCCTGGCTCAGGGGGCTAATTCACCCCTCCACTTT | CASSLAQGANSPLHF
TRBJ2-2 | - | TRBV30 | - | TGTGCCTGGAAATTAGGGGCGGTAACCGGGGAGCTGTTTTTT | CAWKLGAVTGELFF
TRBJ2-2 | TRBD2 | TRBV19 | - | TGTGCCAGTAAAAAGGGGACTAGCGAGAACACCGGGGAGCTGTTTTTT | CASKKGTSENTGELFF
TRBJ1-2 | TRBD1 | TRBV29-1 | - | TGCAGCGTTGACCGGGACAGGGGACGTGGCTACACCTTC | CSVDRDRGRGYTF
TRBJ1-5 | TRBD1 | TRBV2 | - | TGTGCCAGCAGTCCGGGACAGGGGGCACAGCCCCAGCATTTT | CASSPGQGAQPQHF
TRBJ1-6 | - | TRBV5-5 | once | TGTGCCAGCAGCACGGGACGGATTAATTCACCCCTCCACTTT | CASSTGRINSPLHF
TRBJ1-4 | - | TRBV5-1 | - | TGCGCCAGCAGCGCTGGTCGGACTAATGAAAAACTGTTTTTT | CASSAGRTNEKLFF
TRBJ2-7 | TRBD1 | TRBV2 | - | TGTGCCAGCCTCACAGGACAGGGCTACGAGCAGTACTTC | CASLTGQGYEQYF
TRBJ2-2 | TRBD2 | TRBV7-3 | - | TGTGCCAGCAGCTTGCCTAGCGGGGCGGAGACCGGGGAGCTGTTTTTT | CASSLPSGAETGELFF
TRBJ2-7 | - | TRBV7-9 | - | TGTGCCAGCAGCCGAACCTACGAGCAGTACTTC | CASSRTYEQYF
TRBJ2-2 | TRBD2 | TRBV9 | once | TGTGCCAGCAGCGTAGGAGCGGGAGGAGTCGGGGAGCTGTTTTTT | CASSVGAGGVGELFF
TRBJ1-6 | - | TRBV7-2 | - | TGTGCCAGCAGCTTAGTGGCAGGGTCCAGCTCCTATAATTCACCCCTCCACTTT | CASSLVAGSSSYNSPLHF
TRBJ2-5 | - | TRBV6-1 | - | TGTGCCAGCAGTGAACTCAGCCAAGAGACCCAGTACTTC | CASSELSQETQYF
TRBJ1-1 | TRBD1 | TRBV18 | - | TGTGCCAGCTCACGACTGACAGGGACAAACACTGAAGCTTTCTTT | CASSRLTGTNTEAFF
TRBJ2-3 | TRBD2 | TRBV5-1 | - | TGCGCCAGCAGCAAAGCGGGGGGGCCTAGCACAGATACGCAGTATTTT | CASSKAGGPSTDTQYF
TRBJ2-7 | - | TRBV19 | - | TGTGCCAGTAGTATTGGCAGGGTTTACGAGCAGTACTTC | CASSIGRVYEQYF
TRBJ1-5 | TRBD1 | TRBV28 | - | TGTGCCAGCAGTTCACCGGGACAGCCCCTCAATCAGCCCCAGCATTTT | CASSSPGQPLNQPQHF
TRBJ2-3 | - | TRBV25-1 | - | TGTGCCAGCAGTGACGGGAAGAGAGGGACAGATACGCAGTATTTT | CASSDGKRGTDTQYF
TRBJ2-3 | TRBD2 | TRBV9 | - | TGTGCCAGCAGCCCCATCAGCAGCGGGGGGGCCGCAGATACGCAGTATTTT | CASSPISSGGAADTQYF
TRBJ2-2 | - | TRBV28 | - | TGTGCCAGCACCTTTTTAGGGCAGAACACCGGGGAGCTGTTTTTT | CASTFLGQNTGELFF
TRBJ2-7 | TRBD1 | TRBV6-5 | - | TGTGCCAGCAGCCTTCGGACAGGGGGCTACGAGCAGTACTTC | CASSLRTGGYEQYF
TRBJ2-4 | - | TRBV18 | - | TGTGCCAGCTCACCACCGCCGGGGGGCCAAGGGGACAAAAACATTCAGTACTTC | CASSPPPGGQGDKNIQYF
TRBJ2-1 | - | TRBV28 | - | TGTGCCAGCAGCTTACAGCTGAATGAGCAGTTCTTC | CASSLQLNEQFF
TRBJ2-1 | - | TRBV21-1 | - | TGTGCCAGCAGCCGGAGTAGGACCGTCGGGTTCTTC | CASSRSRTVGFF